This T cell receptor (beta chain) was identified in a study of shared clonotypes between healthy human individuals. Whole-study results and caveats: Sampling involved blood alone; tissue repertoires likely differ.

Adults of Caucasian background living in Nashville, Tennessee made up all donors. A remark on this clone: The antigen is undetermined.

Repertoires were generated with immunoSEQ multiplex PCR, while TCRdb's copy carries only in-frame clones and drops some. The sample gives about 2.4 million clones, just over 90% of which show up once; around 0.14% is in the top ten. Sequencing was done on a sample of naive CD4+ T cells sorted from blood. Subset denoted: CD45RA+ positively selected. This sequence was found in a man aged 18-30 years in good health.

CDR3 protein: CASSNPRREFRIEQYF. Written as DNA, the CDR3 is TGTGCCAGCAGCAACCCTAGGCGGGAGTTTAGGATCGAGCAGTACTTC. The chain carries TRBV21-1 and TRBJ2-7; the DNA was not compared with TRBD2, the D call given in the table. TRBV21-1 is a pseudogene locus. The CDR3 totals 16 residues.